This T cell receptor (beta chain) is from a study of shared clonotypes between healthy human individuals. On the study more broadly: There were three CD4 naive, three CD4 memory, two CD8 naive and one CD8 memory plates per donor.

The data were produced by immunoSEQ multiplex PCR, yet TCRdb's version contains in-frame clones alone and is incomplete. The sample includes a few hundred thousand clones, around 95% of them seen just once. In germline, CDR1 is SGHVS, CDR2 FQNEAQ. Trimming removed 5 bases at V and 0 bases at J, with 14 bases between. This CDR3 is 16 amino acids long. CD45RO-negative cells were positively selected for CCR7, leaving out terminally differentiated effector memory CD45RA+ cells. The sample consisted of naive CD8+ T cells sorted from blood. V is TRBV7-8 and J is TRBJ2-1; D possibly corresponds to TRBD2 (6 bases). This TCR was recovered from a woman aged 30 to 39 in good health. The CDR3 reads CASSARDLSSYNEQFF. The CDR3 DNA reads as TGTGCCAGCAGCGCAAGGGACTTAAGCTCCTACAATGAGCAGTTCTTC. The variable domain in full, completed from reference TRBV7-8 and TRBJ2-1, reads GAGVSQSPRYKVAKRGQDVALRCDPISGHVSLFWYQQALGQGPEFLTYFQNEAQLDKSGLPSDRFFAERPEGSVSTLKIQRTQQEDSAVYLCASSARDLSSYNEQFFGPGTRLTVL.